The 21 T cell receptor beta chains listed next were all sequenced from one sample in a study of early T cells in non-severe SARS-CoV-2 infection listed by TCRdb under 2021. Libraries were constructed by 5' RACE. These reads were obtained on a NextSeq 500. TCRdb reran the public reads through fastp at Q25 and MiXCR, keeping productive beta chains. Every CDR3 protein is listed once, alongside the most common genes and DNA of its rows. This sample comprises some 57,000 distinct CDR3 sequences, around 12% of them detected only once. The ten largest clones add up to around 5% of the sample. Material for sequencing was whole blood. The receptors were sampled from an adult who was a healthcare worker with PCR-confirmed SARS-CoV-2 infection or an uninfected control (not recorded which).

The V and J genes are TRBV29-1 and TRBJ2-1, with D hard to call. CDR1 SQVTM and CDR2 ANQGSEA come from the germline V gene. The ends were cut back, 7 bases at V and 8 bases at J, with 12 bases in the middle. The CDR3 runs 11 residues. CDR3 bases: TGCAGCGCCCGTGCGGATTATGAGCAGTTCTTC. Its translation: CSARADYEQFF.

This clonotype turned up a few times. The CDR3 is CSARDRGDREGTEAFF. The CDR3 DNA sequence: TGCAGTGCTAGAGATCGAGGGGACAGGGAGGGCACTGAAGCTTTCTTT. The chain is built from TRBV20-1 and TRBJ1-1, with 9 bases matching TRBD1. J lost 4 bases, V lost 0 bases, and 9 bases had no gene match. This CDR3 spans 16 amino acids. From germline, CDR1 is DFQATT and CDR2 SNEGSKA (reference sequence).

This clonotype appeared a few times. The chain joins TRBV28 to TRBJ2-1; 8 bases fit TRBD2. The CDR3 sequence is 11 residues long. Germline assignment: CDR1 MDHEN and CDR2 SYDVKM. The DNA of the CDR3 is TGTCGGGCCGGGGGGGTAGCTGAGCAGTTCTTC. Encoded protein: CRAGGVAEQFF. The full variable domain, completed using reference TRBV28 and TRBJ2-1, is DVKVTQSSRYLVKRTGEKVFLECVQDMDHENMFWYRQDPGLGLRLIYFSYDVKMKEKGDIPEGYSVSREKKERFSLILESASTNQTSMYLCRAGGVAEQFFGPGTRLTVL.

J is TRBJ2-2 and V is TRBV18, with 7 bases fitting TRBD2. The CDR3 has 16 amino acids. The V segment lost 2 bases and the J segment 1 base; nucleotides outside the gene matches: 4. The germline V gene encodes CDR1 KGHSH and CDR2 LQKENI. CDR3 amino acids: CASSPGREQNTGELFF. CDR3 sequence (DNA): TGTGCCAGCTCACCAGGGCGGGAGCAGAACACCGGGGAGCTGTTTTTT.

The V call is TRBV5-1, the J call TRBJ2-3; the D is unclear. V was pared by 1 base and J by 1 base, with 10 bases between. This CDR3 spans 15 amino acids. Per the germline V gene, CDR1 is SGHRS and CDR2 is YFSETQ. The CDR3 protein is CASSLTRLRTDTQYF. CDR3 nucleotides: TGCGCCAGCAGCTTGACACGGCTCCGCACAGATACGCAGTATTTT.

The chain uses TRBV12-3 or TRBV12-4 and TRBJ2-2; weak D call: TRBD1 (5 bases). The germline V and J ends were trimmed by 6 bases and 4 bases, with 18 bases remaining between them. The CDR3 is 16 amino acids. The CDR3 protein is CASSLSTDSFTGELFF. The DNA for the CDR3 is TGTGCCAGCAGCCTATCGACAGATTCCTTCACCGGGGAGCTGTTTTTT.

This clonotype was recorded at least ten times. The rearrangement links TRBV28 to TRBJ2-7, with D possibly matching TRBD1 (5 bases). The germline V gene has CDR1 MDHEN and CDR2 SYDVKM. CDR3 length: 14 amino acids. V was trimmed by 6 bases and J by 3 bases, leaving 15 bases between them. The DNA of the CDR3 is TGTGCCAGCAGCCCTGGGTGGGGCGGCTACGAGCAGTACTTC. Its translation is CASSPGWGGYEQYF.

The sample holds many counts of this clonotype. The V and J genes are TRBV6-2 or TRBV6-3 and TRBJ1-5, with D unclear. The V end lost 2 bases, the J end lost 6 bases, and 11 bases lay between the germline ends. Germline CDR1 reads MNHEY; CDR2 reads SVGEGT. The CDR3 runs 14 residues. In nucleotides, the CDR3 is TGTGCCAGCAGTTACGAGCTAGGCGCTCAGCCCCAGCATTTT. Translating gives CASSYELGAQPQHF.

This clonotype was seen at least ten times. The V and J genes are TRBV12-3 or TRBV12-4 and TRBJ1-4; tentative D call: TRBD1 (5 bases). The CDR3 has 15 amino acids. V was pared by 4 bases and J by 3 bases, with 12 bases between. The CDR3 region is CASSSPGRANEKLFF. The CDR3 DNA reads TGTGCCAGCAGTTCCCCAGGGAGGGCTAATGAAAAACTGTTTTTT.

The rearrangement links TRBV3-1 to TRBJ2-5; D ambiguous. Germline CDR1 reads LGHDT; CDR2 reads YNNKEL (reference sequence). The CDR3 has 12 amino acids. Between the trimmed V and J ends, which lost 1 base and 9 bases, there was a span of 9 bases. CDR3 residues: CASSQVFGAQYF. The CDR3 DNA is TGTGCCAGCAGCCAAGTGTTTGGGGCCCAGTACTTC.

The sample holds a few counts of this clonotype. This rearrangement joins TRBV20-1 to TRBJ2-3; 8 bases are a match to TRBD2. CDR1 DFQATT and CDR2 SNEGSKA come from the germline V gene (reference sequence). V dropped 4 bases and J dropped 5; count of bases not matched to a gene: 8. The CDR3 consists of 14 residues. CDR3 protein: CSAKRGGQKDTQYF. In DNA, the CDR3 is TGCAGTGCTAAGCGCGGGGGGCAAAAAGATACGCAGTATTTT.

This clonotype has at least ten counts. The chain is built from TRBV5-4 and TRBJ1-1; 9 nucleotides line up with TRBD1. The trim removed 3 bases at V and 3 bases at J, leaving 6 bases unmatched. The CDR3 spans 15 residues. Germline assignment: CDR1 SGHNT and CDR2 YYREEE (reference sequence). In nucleotides, the CDR3 is TGTGCCAGCAGCTACCCGACAGGGGGAGACACTGAAGCTTTCTTT. It yields the protein CASSYPTGGDTEAFF.

The chain links TRBV7-2 to TRBJ2-3, with 9 bases aligning to TRBD1. Germline CDR1 is SGHTA and CDR2 is FQGNSA. The V gene end was trimmed by 5 bases and the J gene end by 4 bases; junction bases not matched to a gene: 4. The CDR3 length is 14 residues. CDR3 DNA: TGTGCCAGCAGCCGGACAGGGGCGGCAGATACGCAGTATTTT. It yields the protein CASSRTGAADTQYF.

The chain has TRBV7-2 and TRBJ1-2; D is undetermined. Deletions cut 3 bases from V and 7 bases from J, with 18 bases between. The CDR3 has 15 amino acids. Germline values: CDR1 SGHTA, CDR2 FQGNSA. Written as DNA, the CDR3 is TGTGCCAGCAGCTTTTTAGGGTACGGAACGTTTGGCTACACCTTC. Translating gives CASSFLGYGTFGYTF.

This clonotype is a singleton in its sample. The chain employs TRBV5-1 and TRBJ2-7; 7 nucleotides match TRBD1. CDR1 SGHRS and CDR2 YFSETQ come from the germline V gene. The junction had 7 bases not matched to a gene; V was cut back by 1 base and J by 6 bases. CDR3 length: 14 amino acids. The chain's CDR3 is CASSLTGEKGEQYF. CDR3 bases: TGCGCCAGCAGCTTGACAGGGGAAAAGGGCGAGCAGTACTTC. Variable domain in full (rest from reference TRBV5-1 and TRBJ2-7): KAGVTQTPRYLIKTRGQQVTLSCSPISGHRSVSWYQQTPGQGLQFLFEYFSETQRNKGNFPGRFSGRQFSNSRSEMNVSTLELGDSALYLCASSLTGEKGEQYFGPGTRLTVT.

A few counts support this clonotype. V gene TRBV10-3 combines with J gene TRBJ1-2; D not resolved. V dropped 4 bases and J dropped 8 bases, with 20 bases sitting between them. The CDR3 loop spans 15 amino acids. Germline lookup yields CDR1 ENHRY and CDR2 SYGVKD. CDR3 in amino acids: CAISVASGGLWGYTF. The CDR3 coding sequence is TGTGCCATCAGTGTAGCGAGCGGAGGCCTTTGGGGCTACACCTTC.

The chain recombines TRBV10-1 with TRBJ2-5; the D is unclear. The V and J ends lost 3 bases and 11 bases respectively, with 13 bases between them. The CDR3 runs to 12 residues. Germline CDR1 WNHNN, CDR2 SYGVQD (reference sequence). The CDR3 reads CASSDDKGPQYF. CDR3 DNA: TGCGCCAGCAGTGACGATAAGGGCCCTCAGTACTTC.

This clonotype was recorded at least ten times. The chain carries TRBV7-2 and TRBJ2-1; the match to TRBD1 covers 7 bases. CDR3 length: 14 residues. The ends lost 8 bases at V and 4 bases at J; junction bases unmatched: 8. CDR1 and CDR2 (germline): SGHTA, FQGNSA. CDR3 region: CASHPGTVYNEQFF. DNA of the CDR3: TGTGCCAGCCATCCTGGGACAGTTTACAATGAGCAGTTCTTC.

This clonotype was observed a handful of times. The chain recombines TRBV9 with TRBJ1-3; tentative D call: TRBD1 (5 bases). V was trimmed by 0 bases and J by 0 bases, leaving 13 bases between them. Germline V gene lookup returns CDR1 SGDLS and CDR2 YYNGEE. This CDR3 spans 17 amino acids. Here the CDR3 DNA reads TGTGCCAGCAGCGTAGCTCCGGGGCACAACTCTGGAAACACCATATATTTT. It specifies CASSVAPGHNSGNTIYF. Based on the CDR3 plus reference TRBV9 and TRBJ1-3, the full variable domain is DSGVTQTPKHLITATGQRVTLRCSPRSGDLSVYWYQQSLDQGLQFLIQYYNGEERAKGNILERFSAQQFPDLHSELNLSSLELGDSALYFCASSVAPGHNSGNTIYFGEGSWLTVV.

V and J are TRBV24-1 and TRBJ2-3; D gene unclear. The CDR3 has 12 amino acids. V was clipped by 3 bases and J by 4 bases, with 4 bases between them. In germline, CDR1 is KGHDR, CDR2 SFDVKD. This chain's CDR3 is CATSDGPDTQYF. DNA for the CDR3: TGTGCCACCAGTGATGGCCCAGATACGCAGTATTTT.

This clonotype appeared a few times. This rearrangement joins TRBV15 to TRBJ2-1; D gene ambiguous. The CDR3 contains 17 residues. V was pared by 5 bases and J by 0 bases, with 17 bases between. The germline CDR1 and CDR2 sequences are LNHNV and YYDKDF (reference sequence). The CDR3 region has the DNA TGTGCCACCAGCCTCCGCCTAGGCGCCTTCTCCTACAATGAGCAGTTCTTC. This gives the protein CATSLRLGAFSYNEQFF.